This T cell receptor beta chain comes out of a study of tumor-infiltrating lymphocytes in primary liver carcinoma (dated by TCRdb to about 2017). About the full investigation: Of the five patients (three men and two women, aged 30 to 69 years), four had hepatocellular carcinoma and one had combined HCC and intrahepatic cholangiocarcinoma. Each sample produced roughly 3.65 to 7.13 million productive TCRbeta reads, and read depth showed no significant difference between tissue types. Reproducibility between technical replicate repertoires was high, with correlation coefficients above 0.98 and mean shared-clone rates near 0.89. To link TCRbeta repertoire diversity to the local molecular phenotype, the 20 to 30 tumor region samples were profiled with Agilent mRNA microarrays. The five patients had tumors staged T1-T3 N0M0, with maximum diameters ranging from about 4.2 to 10 cm. The study combined TCRbeta repertoire sequencing, expression microarrays and whole-exome sequencing across five regions of each liver tumor, with adjacent normal tissue and blood. A total of about 35 specimens from 5 patients underwent TCRbeta repertoire sequencing, comprising some 25 tumor regions, 5 adjacent noncancerous liver tissues and 5 peripheral blood samples. Broad study findings and their caveats: Only about 8-24% of top clones were present in all five regions of a tumor, suggesting spatial heterogeneity of tumor-infiltrating T cells. Consistent with antigen-driven expansion, pairs of tumor regions showed higher repertoire overlap (mean around 36%) than either tumor-adjacent pairs (around 17%) or tumor-blood pairs (roughly 15%). Only the TCR beta chain was sequenced, so true repertoire diversity is likely underestimated because unpaired alpha chains were not captured. Because the samples were bulk and unsorted, CD4+ and CD8+ T cell repertoires could not be compared. The study included only five or six patients, and the authors note findings should be validated in a larger study. A significantly larger repertoire fraction was made up by the top 250 clones in tumors than in blood (p = 0.039).

Starting from approximately 0.5 ug total RNA, TCRbeta-specific cDNA was produced by reverse transcription with a constant-region primer and ProtoScript II reverse transcriptase. The TCRbeta libraries were prepared through three rounds of nested multiplex PCR following a slightly modified ARM-PCR procedure. The first two PCR rounds used multiplex TRBV1-TRBV30 forward primers with a Cbeta reverse primer, each for 10 cycles. Sample barcodes and Illumina adapters were added in a final 25-cycle PCR with Deep VentR polymerase. Before sequencing, amplicons of 200-500 bp were gel-purified using a QIAquick gel extraction kit. The TCRbeta amplicons were sequenced with 250-bp paired-end reads on an Illumina HiSeq 2500. The authors processed their data as follows. To recover full CDR3 sequences, reads were quality-trimmed using Trimmomatic v0.33 and paired reads were then merged using FLASH v1.2.11. V, D and J germline segments were assigned to the rearranged TCRbeta sequences by MiGEC v1.2.1b. Clonotype statistics and Shannon-Wiener diversity indices were calculated with VDJtools v1.0.0. Except for diversity analysis, only the 250 most abundant clonotypes of each sample were used in subsequent analyses to reduce sampling bias. The raw public data were reprocessed by TCRdb itself: fastp quality trimming at Q25, MiXCR clonotype calling, in-frame beta chains only. Under each unique CDR3 protein, matching rows form one entry showing the most common genes and DNA. The authors' filters were not applied to this entry. The sample table holds 40,000 to 60,000 distinct CDR3 sequences, of which roughly 70% were seen once. 25% to 30% of the sample lies in the top ten.

Total RNA and DNA were co-extracted without cell sorting from roughly 20-30 mg of bulk tissue using the AllPrep DNA/RNA mini kit. Between late 2015 and March 2016, 5 or 6 patients in China with histopathologically diagnosed primary liver carcinoma had their tumors surgically resected. At the time of sampling, the patients had chronic HBV infection and had not received any treatment. Five spatially separated regions were sampled from each tumor: the superior, inferior, left-lateral and right-lateral poles, plus the tumor centre. According to histology, viable tumor cells made up more than 90% of every tumor sample. Each fresh piece of tumor and adjacent tissue was cut in two, with one half stored in RNAlater at -80 degrees C and the other half sent for histology. Turning to this clonotype: Its antigen target is currently unknown. A much more abundant neighbour one base away suggests this may be a read error.

CDR1 and CDR2 are drawn from the germline V gene: SGHRS, YFSETQ. Including the terminal cysteine and phenylalanine, the CDR3 comprises 15 residues. Only the CDR3 portion is preserved as DNA: 45 bases, with reading frame beginning at the first base. The rearranged segments are TRBV5-1 and TRBJ1-5; the D gene is perhaps TRBD1, on 6 matching bases. Material: liver tumor tissue from sampling region 5. The sample's cell subset or site, from its label and the paper: tumor region T5, tumor centre. The receptor was derived from a man between 40 and 49 years old with primary liver carcinoma and hepatitis B virus infection. The nucleotide sequence is TGCGCCAGCAAGTTAGGGGGTGGAAGTAATCAGCCCCAGCTTTTT. This translates into CASKLGGGSNQPQLF.